These 8 T cell receptor beta chains originate from one sample sequenced in a study of T cell repertoires in cytomegalovirus infection. TCRdb redid the calling of the reads with MiXCR, one entry per CDR3 protein. The sample holds some 900,000 distinct CDR3 sequences; 32% are singletons and the top ten take under 15%. No antigen has been assigned to these receptors. The sample in question was cultured CD8+ T cells from PBMCs, obtained from culture after CMV antigen stimulation. These receptor sequences come from a human donor in good health (CMV status not recorded). Some clones in this sample may be carry-over from other donors' samples.

A few counts support this clonotype. The rearrangement joins TRBV11-3 to TRBJ1-2, with 9 nucleotides matching TRBD1. Germline CDR1 SGHNT, CDR2 YENEEA. The CDR3 extends over 16 amino acids. Germline trimming cut 2 bases from V and 2 bases from J; bases unmatched to any gene: 6. Here the CDR3 reads CASSLKGTGRNYGYTF. The CDR3 DNA sequence: TGTGCCAGCAGCTTAAAGGGGACAGGGCGCAACTATGGCTACACCTTC.

The chain links TRBV6-6 to TRBJ2-1, with 7 nucleotides matching TRBD1. From germline, CDR1 is MNHNY and CDR2 SVGAGI (reference sequence). The CDR3 is 15 residues long. The junction had 4 bases not matched to a gene; V was cut back by 2 bases and J by 3 bases. The CDR3 sequence: CASSYPGQFYNEQFF. CDR3 nucleotide sequence: TGTGCCAGCAGTTACCCGGGACAGTTCTACAATGAGCAGTTCTTC.

V is TRBV10-3 and J is TRBJ1-6; D gene uncertain. The CDR3 sequence is 13 residues long. Germline CDR1 ENHRY, CDR2 SYGVKD. Trimming shortened V by 0 bases and J by 9 bases, and 6 bases separated the two germline ends. This chain's CDR3 is CAISESSSSPLHF. The CDR3 coding sequence is TGTGCCATCAGTGAGTCCTCGAGTTCACCCCTCCACTTT.

This clonotype has only a few counts. This chain links TRBV27 with TRBJ2-7; no firm D call. V was trimmed by 3 bases and J by 5 bases, leaving 11 bases between them. The germline CDR1 and CDR2 sequences are MNHEY and SMNVEV (reference sequence). CDR3 length: 13 residues. The CDR3 sequence: CASSFGKVNEQYF. For the CDR3, the DNA is TGTGCCAGCAGTTTCGGCAAGGTCAACGAGCAGTACTTC.

The chain combines TRBV4-3 with TRBJ1-1; no clear D. Germline V CDR1 and CDR2: LGHNA, YSLEER. The CDR3 totals 15 residues. V was trimmed by 4 bases and J by 0 bases, leaving 12 bases between them. The CDR3 bases are TGCGCCAGCAGCCCGAGACGGAATATGAACACTGAAGCTTTCTTT. This sequence encodes CASSPRRNMNTEAFF.

This clonotype has more than one count but fewer than ten. J is TRBJ2-7 and V is TRBV27; 7 bases are a match to TRBD1. Looked up from germline, CDR1 is MNHEY and CDR2 is SMNVEV (reference sequence). The V gene end was trimmed by 5 bases and the J gene end by 5 bases; junction bases not matched to a gene: 12. This CDR3 region has 15 residues. The CDR3 nucleotides are TGTGCCAGCAGTCCACACAGGGGCCTTCACCACGAGCAGTACGTC. This encodes CASSPHRGLHHEQYV.

The J gene is TRBJ1-4, the V gene TRBV5-1; D is unclear. Germline CDR1 and CDR2: SGHRS and YFSETQ. The CDR3 sequence is 15 residues long. The V gene lost 1 base and the J gene lost 8 bases, with 15 bases spanning the gap. CDR3 DNA sequence: TGCGCCAGCAGCTTGTTGTTTGGCAGAGGCGAAAAACTGTTTTTT. Its protein product is CASSLLFGRGEKLFF.

This chain links TRBV5-6 with TRBJ2-1; 7 bases fit TRBD2. V dropped 5 bases and J dropped 7; count of bases not matched to a gene: 12. The germline V gene has CDR1 SGHDT and CDR2 YYEEEE. The CDR3 runs to 15 residues. CDR3 nucleotide sequence: TGTGCCAGCAGTCCGCCCCAACTAGCGCGGAATGAGCAGTTCTTC. Protein: CASSPPQLARNEQFF.